The clone carrying this TCR beta chain appeared a single time. Its antigen remains unknown. This entry is derived from a study of cytomegalovirus exposure and HLA in healthy donors. Use of 60 Vbeta and 13 Jbeta primers characterized the PCR. Profiling relied on immunoSEQ multiplex PCR, and the TCRdb table lists in-frame clones only, not all of them. The table includes 150,000 or so clones, about 83% detected once. Points from the study as a whole: Further analysis was carried out later, and it showed several of the most significant clusters appearing linked to common viral pathogens.

The TCR was taken from a man in his forties or fifties in good health and CMV-seropositive. Sequencing was carried out using PBMCs.

The CDR3 DNA reads as TGCACCAGCAGCCGGAGACCTAGCGGGGAGGGCCATGAGCAGTTCTTC. It specifies CTSSRRPSGEGHEQFF. This rearrangement joins TRBV1 to TRBJ2-1; the table gives TRBD2 as D, unverified against the DNA. TRBV1 is given as a pseudogene. The CDR3 runs 16 residues.